This T cell receptor beta chain was recovered during a study of cytomegalovirus exposure and HLA in healthy donors (TCRdb year 2017). As for the study more broadly: An earlier analysis of approximately 640 of the donors reported 250 to 300 Gb of sequence data and 120 million or so unique TCR beta sequences from roughly 180 million T cells. About 300 gigabases of sequencing data and tens of millions of unique TCR sequences were included in an early release covering roughly 600 HLA-typed donors. The genetic ancestry cluster associated with self-reported Caucasian donors included roughly four fifths of the roughly 390 genotyped donors. The study aimed to test whether cataloging public T cell receptors could reveal signatures of past pathogen exposure. The study used immunosequencing to profile the T cell repertoires of 600 to 850 subjects and linked those repertoires to cytomegalovirus serostatus. A separate validation cohort of roughly 120 different subjects was used in addition to the roughly 670-subject first cohort. To predict cytomegalovirus infection status, the study brought together high-throughput TCR immunosequencing, statistical association of individual TCRs with disease status, and machine learning. To study patterns of TCR occurrence, a later analysis re-analyzed previously published TCR beta repertoires from 666 donors and added high-resolution HLA genotyping. In the later analysis, no new phenotypic data were used to find candidate immune exposures; instead, reliance was placed on TCR beta sequences and their occurrence across donors. An earlier analysis of roughly 580 of the donors used high-throughput TCR beta sequencing to judge whether each TCR beta V gene segment behaved as functional or pseudogenic. Donor age, sex, ethnicity and CMV serostatus were compiled together with the repertoire data. A later genetic analysis took genome-wide SNP genotypes for about three fifths of the 666 donors and used that subset as a discovery cohort. All discovery cohort repertoires had been generated on a single sequencing platform. Class I and class II HLA loci were covered by the typing at four-digit resolution. Typing coverage differed by locus: A, B, C, DRB1 and DQB1 were typed in roughly 620-630 donors, DQA1 in 500 to 550, DPA1 in roughly 590, and DPB1 in roughly 450. Because of strong linkage in the cohort, five DR-DQ haplotypes were treated as single units for association and clustering. On average, around 240,000 unique TCR beta nucleotide sequences were sequenced per donor among about 400 genotyped donors of the cohort, with around 19% of those sequences being non-productive. The paper as a whole reports these results and caveats: Correlated functional status among segregating V segments might be attributable to linkage disequilibrium, but an unknown experimental factor could not be ruled out. According to a later analysis, TCR association rates differed among HLA loci, with DRB1 alleles showing the most associated TCRs and HLA-C alleles showing the fewest. V-gene and J-gene trimming of TCR beta chains was associated with a missense DCLRE1C variant in a later genetic analysis, and the association was replicated in an independent cohort. A few of the identified cytomegalovirus-associated TCR beta chains were confirmed in vitro to be specific for cytomegalovirus antigens. In a later analysis, HLA-associated TCR beta chains showed more clonal expansion and lower generation probabilities than non-associated chains that were equally common. The authors suggested that the approach could potentially be extended to other disease states and immunological phenotypes. Most TCR sequences were observed very rarely across donors, whereas some public TCRs were present in many individuals. A further reported finding was that TCR beta sequences accurately predicted the HLA-A and HLA-B alleles for most subjects in the first cohort. An earlier analysis of approximately 540 of the donors showed that most TCR beta V segments appeared in productive rearrangements either about 87% or about 30% of the time, which broadly matched IMGT annotations. According to a later genetic analysis, donors in an Asian-associated ancestry cluster had fewer N-insertions in productive TCRs than the approximately 690-donor mean. Sequencing depth was assumed to be roughly uniform across donors in the presence/absence analyses, though that assumption may not hold. In the study, approximately 150 TCR beta chains were listed as associated with cytomegalovirus. In a later analysis, some 17,000 TCR beta sequences were associated with specific HLA alleles at a false discovery rate of 0.05. Because HLA typing was unavailable for some donors at each locus, only the typed subset was used in association tests. A later analysis reported that several top co-occurrence clusters appeared linked to parvovirus B19, influenza, CMV and Epstein-Barr virus. For the cohort, immune exposure information was limited to CMV serostatus. A cluster of highly shared sequence variants was judged likely to be a technical artifact of the sequencing pipeline. Because counts were too low, 15 or so rarely observed V segments, including chromosome 9 orphons, were excluded from the earlier analysis of a few hundred of the donors. A later analysis found that most CMV-associated TCR beta chains appeared HLA-restricted, with HLA associations seemingly driven largely by CMV exposure. The 87-base-pair reads could not distinguish some IMGT-functional V segments, including TRBV6-2 and TRBV6-3, so those segments were excluded. When HLA alleles, especially DR and DQ, strongly co-occurred, TCR associations were difficult to assign to individual alleles. The classifier was reported to diagnose cytomegalovirus status with high specificity and sensitivity in both the original and validation cohorts. This cohort had only TCR beta chains sequenced, and the lack of alpha or paired-chain data limited which features could be detected.

The cohort comprised around 690 healthy bone marrow donors. At the time of sampling, every cohort member was nominally healthy, though immune exposures that went unrecorded were likely present. The donor tested CMV seronegative, placing the donor among the approximately 400 seronegative members of the cohort. Every donor gave a peripheral blood sample, and the peripheral blood mononuclear cells from that sample were used for TCR beta sequencing. The Qiagen DNeasy Blood Extraction Kit was used to extract genomic DNA from the blood cell samples. Turning to this clone: Its cognate antigen has yet to be identified. No clone much larger than this one lies a single base away; base qualities are absent.

Receptor libraries were prepared by the immunoSEQ multiplex PCR assay. For the multiplex PCR, a mixture combining 60 forward primers for TCR Vbeta segments and 13 reverse primers for TCR Jbeta segments was used. The CDR3 region of rearranged TCR beta genes was amplified from genomic DNA with a multiplex PCR assay. The Illumina HiSeq System was used to sequence the amplified TCR beta libraries as 87-base-pair reads. Regarding the original processing steps: In a later analysis, tens of millions of unique TCR beta chains were counted across the 500 to 700 repertoires, and some 10 million of these chains were shared by at least two donors. Raw reads were error-corrected and collapsed into unique sequences by a nearest-neighbor algorithm in which closely related sequences were merged to remove PCR and sequencing errors. CDR3 sequences were aligned to IMGT reference sequences to assign V, D and J gene segments. For a sequence to be retained, at least a six-nucleotide match to both a V gene segment and a J gene segment was required. Rearrangements were classified as productive when the CDR3 lacked stop codons and remained in frame with V and J, and all other rearrangements were classified as non-productive. Following IMGT convention, CDR3 was defined as the stretch from the second conserved V-encoded cysteine to the conserved J-encoded phenylalanine. In an earlier analysis of some 550 of the donors, sequences lacking an unambiguous match to a single V gene segment were excluded. An earlier analysis of 587 of the donors called V segments functional above 56.7% productive rearrangements and segregating when the between-donor standard deviation exceeded 5%. A statistical classification framework was developed to diagnose cytomegalovirus status using the catalog of TCR beta chain sequences. In a later analysis, TCR nucleotide sequences were compared against IMGT/GENE-DB human TR gene sequences so that V and J genes could be assigned. Using the TCRdist pipeline, a later analysis assigned CDR3 sequences along with most-parsimonious VDJ recombination scenarios. In a later analysis, each TCR beta chain was defined by its CDR3 amino acid sequence together with its V-gene family, and reads without a unique V-gene family were excluded. A later analysis removed 500 to 600 highly shared, low-generation-probability nucleotide sequences to deal with suspected cross-contamination and a sequencing artifact. For each public chain, a later analysis derived a clonal expansion index from normalized ranks of inferred template counts within each repertoire. A later analysis computed generation probabilities with a VDJ recombination model fitted to out-of-frame rearrangements, and checked the results against IGoR. In a later analysis, TCR-TCR, TCR-HLA and TCR-CMV co-occurrence was scored with hypergeometric tests, and a repertoire-size bias correction was applied to TCR pairs. A later analysis estimated false discovery rates by permuting HLA or CMV assignments 20 times. In a later analysis, co-occurring TCRs were grouped with DBSCAN, and TCRdist sequence similarity was added when clustering was performed within HLA-allele-positive subsets. For co-occurrence clustering, repertoires with fewer than 30,000 or more than 120,000 public chains were excluded, along with five or six repertoires with anomalous nucleotide sharing. Here the immuneACCESS table is served through TCRdb, limited to in-frame sequences with V and J called. Missing clones are a known gap in these copies; in checked studies unresolved V genes cover under half, and the rest lacks a known reason. Clonal size and the V and J genes are those of that table, whereas D and trimming came from the DNA. The sample table records 130,000 to 150,000 clones; around 84% of these occur just once. The top ten hold over 2% of the sample.

Looking up the germline V gene yields CDR1 ENHRY and CDR2 SYGVKD. Spanning cysteine to phenylalanine, the CDR3 consists of 14 amino acids. Of all the DNA, just the CDR3 is kept, 42 bases in frame from base 1. V ends up 3 bases short and J 6 bases short, with an unmatched junction base count of 3. The material sequenced was PBMCs. This TCR came from a boy aged 2 to 10 in good health and CMV-seronegative. This chain is built from TRBV10-3 and TRBJ2-1; 9 junctional bases match TRBD2. The DNA sequence reads TGTGCCATCAGTGATAAGACTAGCGGCAATGAGCAGTTCTTC. This translates into CAISDKTSGNEQFF.